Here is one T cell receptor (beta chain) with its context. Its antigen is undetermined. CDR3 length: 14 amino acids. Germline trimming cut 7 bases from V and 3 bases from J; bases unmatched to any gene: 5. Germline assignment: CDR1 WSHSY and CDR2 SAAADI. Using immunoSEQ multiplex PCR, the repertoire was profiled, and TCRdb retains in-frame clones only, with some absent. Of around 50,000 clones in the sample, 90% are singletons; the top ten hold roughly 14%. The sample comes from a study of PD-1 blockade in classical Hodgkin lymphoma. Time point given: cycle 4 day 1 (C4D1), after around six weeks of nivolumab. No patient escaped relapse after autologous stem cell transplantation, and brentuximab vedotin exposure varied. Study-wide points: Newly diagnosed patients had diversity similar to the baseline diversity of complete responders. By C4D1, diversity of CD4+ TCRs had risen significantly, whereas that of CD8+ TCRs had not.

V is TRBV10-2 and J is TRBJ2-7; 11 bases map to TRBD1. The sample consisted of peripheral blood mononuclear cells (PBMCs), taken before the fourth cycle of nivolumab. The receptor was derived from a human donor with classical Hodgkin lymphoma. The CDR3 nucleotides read TGCGCCAGCAAGGGACAGGGGGTTAACTACGAGCAGTACTTC. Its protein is CASKGQGVNYEQYF.